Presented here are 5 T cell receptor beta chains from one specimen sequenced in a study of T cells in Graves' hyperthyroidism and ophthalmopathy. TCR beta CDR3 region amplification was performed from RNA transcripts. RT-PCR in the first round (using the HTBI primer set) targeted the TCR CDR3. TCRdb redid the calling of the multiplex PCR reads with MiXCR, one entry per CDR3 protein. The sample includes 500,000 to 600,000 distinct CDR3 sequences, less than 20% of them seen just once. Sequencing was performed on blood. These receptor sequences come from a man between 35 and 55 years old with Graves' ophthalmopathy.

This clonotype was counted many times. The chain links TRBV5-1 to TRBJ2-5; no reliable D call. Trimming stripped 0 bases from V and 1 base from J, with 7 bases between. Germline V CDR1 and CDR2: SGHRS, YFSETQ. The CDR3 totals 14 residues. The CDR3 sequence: CASSLGRPQETQYF. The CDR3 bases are TGCGCCAGCAGCTTGGGGCGGCCCCAAGAGACCCAGTACTTC.

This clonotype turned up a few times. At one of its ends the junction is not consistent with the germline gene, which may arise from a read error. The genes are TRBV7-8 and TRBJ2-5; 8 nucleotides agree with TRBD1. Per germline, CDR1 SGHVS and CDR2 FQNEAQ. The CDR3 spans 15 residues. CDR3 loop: CASRGDRRYQEAQYF. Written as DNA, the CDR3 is TGTGCCAGCAGGGGGGACAGGCGGTACCAAGAGGCCCAGTACTTC.

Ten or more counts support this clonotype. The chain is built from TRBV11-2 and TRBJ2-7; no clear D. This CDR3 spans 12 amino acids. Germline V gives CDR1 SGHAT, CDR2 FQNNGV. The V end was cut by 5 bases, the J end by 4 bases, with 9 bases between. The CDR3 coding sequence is TGTGCCAGCAGCCTGATTCCGTACGAGCAGTACTTC. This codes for CASSLIPYEQYF.

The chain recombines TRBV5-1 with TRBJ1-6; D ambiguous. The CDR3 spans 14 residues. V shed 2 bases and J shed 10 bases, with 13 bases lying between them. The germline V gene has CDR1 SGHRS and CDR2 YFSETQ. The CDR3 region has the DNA TGCGCCAGCAGCTTAACGCGAGAAGGGTCACCCCTCCACTTT. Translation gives CASSLTREGSPLHF.

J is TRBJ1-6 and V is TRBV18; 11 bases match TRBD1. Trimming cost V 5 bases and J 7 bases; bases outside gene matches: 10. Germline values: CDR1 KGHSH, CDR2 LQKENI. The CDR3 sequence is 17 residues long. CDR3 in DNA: TGTGCCAGCTCAGAGCGGACAGGGGGCACATCGAATTCACCCCTCCACTTT. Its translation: CASSERTGGTSNSPLHF.